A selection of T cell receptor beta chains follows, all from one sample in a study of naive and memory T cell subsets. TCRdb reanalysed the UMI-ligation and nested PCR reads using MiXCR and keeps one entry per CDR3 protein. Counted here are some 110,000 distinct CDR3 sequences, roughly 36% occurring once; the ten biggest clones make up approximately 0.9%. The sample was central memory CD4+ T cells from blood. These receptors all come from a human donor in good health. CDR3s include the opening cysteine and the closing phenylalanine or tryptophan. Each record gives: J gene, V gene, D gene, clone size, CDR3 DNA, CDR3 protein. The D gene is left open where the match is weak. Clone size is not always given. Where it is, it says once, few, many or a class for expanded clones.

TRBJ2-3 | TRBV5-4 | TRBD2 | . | TGTGTCAGCAGCTTGGCCATTAGCGGGAGAGGGACAGATACGCAGTATTTT | CVSSLAISGRGTDTQYF
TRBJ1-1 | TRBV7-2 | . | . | TGTGCCAGCAGCTTAGGGGCAGGCCTAATGAACACTGAAGCTTTCTTT | CASSLGAGLMNTEAFF
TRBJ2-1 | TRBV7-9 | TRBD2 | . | TGTGCCAGCAGCCCTAGCGGGAGGCTGAACAATGAGCAGTTCTTC | CASSPSGRLNNEQFF
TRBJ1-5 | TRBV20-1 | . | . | TGCAGTGCAGATAGGGGGGTCAATCAGCCCCAGCATTTT | CSADRGVNQPQHF
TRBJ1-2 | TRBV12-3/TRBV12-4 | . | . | TGTGCCAGCGCTTTAAGGGATCACTATGGCTACACCTTC | CASALRDHYGYTF
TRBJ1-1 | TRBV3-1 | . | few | TGTGCCAGCAGCCAATTTGCTAACACTGAAGCTTTCTTT | CASSQFANTEAFF
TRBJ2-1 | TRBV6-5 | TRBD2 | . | TGTGCCAGCAGCCCCAGCGGGAGATCTAACAATGAGCAGTTCTTC | CASSPSGRSNNEQFF
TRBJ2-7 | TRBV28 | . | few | TGTGCCAGCAGTCCAAGTGGAGGGACAGCTTATTACGAGCAGTACTTC | CASSPSGGTAYYEQYF
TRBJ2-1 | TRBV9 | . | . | TGTGCCAGCAGCGTAGCTGGGCAGTTCTACAATGAGCAGTTCTTC | CASSVAGQFYNEQFF
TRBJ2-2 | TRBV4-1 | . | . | TGCGCCAGCAGCCACGCGCAGGGTCGTACCGGGGAGCTGTTTTTT | CASSHAQGRTGELFF
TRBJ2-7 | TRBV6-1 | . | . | TGTGCCAGCAGTGATTTGGACCCCTCCTACGAGCAGTACTTC | CASSDLDPSYEQYF
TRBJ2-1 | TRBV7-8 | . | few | TGTGCCAGCAGCCTTGTAGCGAGAACCTACAATGAGCAGTTCTTC | CASSLVARTYNEQFF
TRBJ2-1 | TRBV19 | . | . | TGTGCCAGTAGTATATCCCGGACAAGCCTCTCCTACAATGAGCAGTTCTTC | CASSISRTSLSYNEQFF
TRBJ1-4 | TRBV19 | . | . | TGTGCCAGTAAAATTCCTGGGACTAATGAAAAACTGTTTTTT | CASKIPGTNEKLFF
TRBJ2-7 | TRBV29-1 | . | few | TGCAGCGTTAAAATCGTAGGTTTTAGCTCCTACGAGCAGTACTTC | CSVKIVGFSSYEQYF
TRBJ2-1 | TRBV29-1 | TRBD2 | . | TGCAGCGTTGAAGGAGGTACGGGGGCGGGAGGCTACAATGAGCAGTTCTTC | CSVEGGTGAGGYNEQFF
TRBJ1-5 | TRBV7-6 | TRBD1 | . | TGTGCCAGCAGCCCCGGGACAGCGAATCAGCCCCAGCATTTT | CASSPGTANQPQHF
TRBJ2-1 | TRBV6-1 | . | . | TGTGCCAGCAGTCCCGAGTGGGGACTCGTGGGCAATGAGCAGTTCTTC | CASSPEWGLVGNEQFF
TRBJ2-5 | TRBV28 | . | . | TGTGCCAGCAGGCGACAGGACCCGCTTCTGTACTTC | CASRRQDPLLYF
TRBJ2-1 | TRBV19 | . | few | TGTGCCAGTAGTAATCTGGGACGGTGGATCGGTGAGCAGTTCTTC | CASSNLGRWIGEQFF
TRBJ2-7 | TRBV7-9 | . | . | TGTGCCACCTCGTTCCTTTCCAGCTCCTACGAGCAGTACTTC | CATSFLSSSYEQYF
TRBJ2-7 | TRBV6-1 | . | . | TGTGCTTACCAGGAGACAGACTCCTACGAGCAGTACTTC | CAYQETDSYEQYF
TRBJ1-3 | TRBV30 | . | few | TGTGCCTGGGGCTACTCTGGAAACACCATATATTTT | CAWGYSGNTIYF
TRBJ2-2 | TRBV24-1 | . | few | TGTGCCACCAGTGATTCCACTTCGAACACCGGGGAGCTGTTTTTT | CATSDSTSNTGELFF